This T cell receptor beta chain stems from a study of shared clonotypes between healthy human individuals. Study background: Researchers assigned three CD4 naive, three CD4 memory, two CD8 naive and one CD8 memory plate to each donor. Study outcomes and limitations: Memory subsets generally showed lower estimated richness than naive subsets.

Trimming took 3 bases from V and 7 from J; bases not matched to a gene: 10. Germline V gene data show CDR1 as SGDLS and CDR2 as YYNGEE. This CDR3 has 16 residues. Positive CCR7 selection of CD45RO-negative cells yielded the naive CD8 cells, and terminally differentiated effector memory CD45RA+ cells were excluded. This table comes from immunoSEQ multiplex PCR, and its TCRdb copy is limited to in-frame clones, with some not included. The sample holds 800,000 or so clones, about 96% seen once. As concerns this clone: Its antigen is unidentified.

Sequenced: naive CD8+ T cells sorted from blood. The genes are TRBV9 and TRBJ2-2; 9 bases fit TRBD1. The receptor comes from a man aged 25-45 years in good health. The CDR3 region has the DNA TGTGCCAGCAGCGCCAGCCCGGGACAGGGTAACGGGGAGCTGTTTTTT. Amino acid sequence: CASSASPGQGNGELFF.